A selection of T cell receptor beta chains follows, all from one sample in a study of shared clonotypes between healthy human individuals. Some clones are missing from TCRdb's copy, which holds only in-frame ones; the method was immunoSEQ multiplex PCR. The table has more than 500,000 clones, about 95% seen once. Specimen: naive CD8+ T cells sorted from blood. The receptors stem from a woman in her twenties or thirties in good health. Both conserved end residues are part of each CDR3. A D gene is named only where the DNA matches it firmly. Clone size, where shown, is once, few, many, or a class for clones that have expanded.

v_gene	abundance	d_gene	j_gene	CDR3nt	CDR3aa
TRBV19	NA	TRBD2	TRBJ2-7	TGTGCCAGTAGCGCTAGCGGTAGCTCCTACGAGCAGTACTTC	CASSASGSSYEQYF
TRBV27	NA	TRBD1	TRBJ1-5	TGTGCCAGCAGTTTACTATGGACAGGAGACGATCAGCCCCAGCATTTT	CASSLLWTGDDQPQHF
TRBV7-8	NA	NA	TRBJ2-7	TGTGCCAGCAGCGAGCTTACGGACAAACACGCCTACGAGCAGTACTTC	CASSELTDKHAYEQYF
TRBV27	NA	TRBD2	TRBJ2-1	TGTGCCAGCAGTGAGCGGGATTTGGCCTACAATGAGCAGTTCTTC	CASSERDLAYNEQFF
TRBV10-2	NA	NA	TRBJ1-1	TGCGCCAGCAGTGAGCTGCCCGGGAACACTGAAGCTTTCTTT	CASSELPGNTEAFF
TRBV6-5	NA	NA	TRBJ1-5	TGTGCCAGCAGTTACTCGGGGGGCCATCAGCCCCAGCATTTT	CASSYSGGHQPQHF
TRBV5-6	NA	NA	TRBJ1-1	TGTGCCAGCAGCCCTGACGGGGAAGGGGACACTGAAGCTTTCTTT	CASSPDGEGDTEAFF
TRBV6-6	NA	NA	TRBJ2-7	TGTGCCAGCACCTCGGAGGTTGGGGAGCAGTACTTC	CASTSEVGEQYF
TRBV11-2	NA	NA	TRBJ2-5	TGTGCCAGCAGCCCGGAGCTGCTGGAGACCCAGTACTTC	CASSPELLETQYF
TRBV19	NA	TRBD1	TRBJ1-1	TGTGCCAGTACTCTAGGACAGGGGGCGACCACTGAAGCTTTCTTT	CASTLGQGATTEAFF
TRBV27	once	NA	TRBJ2-7	TGTGCCAGCAGTTTATTGTCGAGATCCTACGAGCAGTACTTC	CASSLLSRSYEQYF
TRBV5-6	NA	NA	TRBJ2-7	TGTGCCAGCAGCTCCGGGAGCTACGAGCAGTACTTC	CASSSGSYEQYF
TRBV20-1	NA	NA	TRBJ1-2	TGCAGTGCTAGAGTCTATGGCTACACCTTC	CSARVYGYTF
TRBV5-4	few	NA	TRBJ1-1	TGTGCCAGCAGGGAGGGGAACACTGAAGCTTTCTTT	CASREGNTEAFF
TRBV19	NA	NA	TRBJ2-4	TGTGCCAGTAGCGCGCCCCTATATCTACTAGCCAAAAACATTCAGTACTTC	CASSAPLYLLAKNIQYF
TRBV9	NA	NA	TRBJ2-7	TGTGCCAGCAGCGGGGGTGACAGATCCTACGAGCAGTACTTC	CASSGGDRSYEQYF
TRBV6-1	NA	NA	TRBJ2-7	TGTGCCAGCAGTGAACGGTCCTGGGGGGAGCTCTACGAGCAGTACTTC	CASSERSWGELYEQYF
TRBV29-1	NA	TRBD1	TRBJ2-7	TGCAGCGTGGTACCGGGACAGGGGTACGAGCAGTACTTC	CSVVPGQGYEQYF
TRBV7-9	NA	TRBD1	TRBJ1-5	TGTGCCAGCAGCTTAATGCAGGGGGATCAGCCCCAGCATTTT	CASSLMQGDQPQHF
TRBV9	NA	NA	TRBJ2-7	TGTGCCAGCAGCGATAACTACGAGCAGTACTTC	CASSDNYEQYF
TRBV14	NA	NA	TRBJ1-1	TGTGCCAGCAGCCCCCAAGGGCGGCCGATCGGAACTGAAGCTTTCTTT	CASSPQGRPIGTEAFF
TRBV7-9	NA	TRBD1	TRBJ2-7	TGTGCCAGCAGCTTAGCGGGACAGGGCTACGAGCAGTACTTC	CASSLAGQGYEQYF
TRBV2	NA	TRBD1	TRBJ1-2	TGTGCCAGCGGTGACAGGGCCCTTGGCTACACCTTC	CASGDRALGYTF
TRBV4-1	NA	TRBD2	TRBJ2-7	TGCGCCAGCAGCCAAGATCTGGTGCGGGAGGGCCACGAGCAGTACTTC	CASSQDLVREGHEQYF
TRBV30	NA	TRBD1	TRBJ2-7	TGTGCCTGGACCGGACAGGGGACCTACGAGCAGTACTTC	CAWTGQGTYEQYF
TRBV25-1	NA	NA	TRBJ2-1	TGTGCCAGCAGTGAATGGAGAGGGCAGAGCAATGAGCAGTTCTTC	CASSEWRGQSNEQFF
TRBV11-2	NA	NA	TRBJ2-1	TGTGCCAGCAGCTTGGGCTTCTGGGGTGCCTACAATGAGCAGTTCTTC	CASSLGFWGAYNEQFF
TRBV27	NA	TRBD2	TRBJ2-7	TGTGCCAGCAGCTTAGGTCTAGCGGGAGTCTACGAGCAGTACTTC	CASSLGLAGVYEQYF
TRBV2	NA	TRBD1	TRBJ1-2	TGTGCCAGCAGTGAACATTTTGGGACAGCACGCTCAGCTAACTATGGCTACACCTTC	CASSEHFGTARSANYGYTF
TRBV29-1	NA	TRBD2	TRBJ2-5	TGCAGCGTCTTAGCGGGACGTGAGACCCAGTACTTC	CSVLAGRETQYF
TRBV19	once	TRBD2	TRBJ2-1	TGTGCCAGTAGTACTCGACTAGCGGGAATCGATGAGCAGTTCTTC	CASSTRLAGIDEQFF
TRBV9	NA	TRBD1	TRBJ1-2	TGTGCCAGCAGCGTAGGACAGGGACCATATGGCTACACCTTC	CASSVGQGPYGYTF
TRBV27	NA	TRBD1	TRBJ2-7	TGTGCCAGCAGTTTATTTCCAGGGGGCGAGCAGTACTTC	CASSLFPGGEQYF
TRBV7-6	NA	TRBD2	TRBJ2-1	TGTGCCAGCAGCCCCAGGACTAGCGGGAGCTTGGGCAATGAGCAGTTCTTC	CASSPRTSGSLGNEQFF
TRBV7-9	NA	NA	TRBJ2-7	TGTGCCAGCAGCTTAGGTGGAGTCTACGAGCAGTACTTC	CASSLGGVYEQYF
TRBV6-1	NA	NA	TRBJ1-2	TGTGCCAGCAGTGAAGTTTTGGGGAGGGGTGGCTACACCTTC	CASSEVLGRGGYTF
TRBV19	NA	TRBD2	TRBJ2-7	TGTGCCAGTAGTCCAAGGACTAGCCCCGTGCAGTACTTC	CASSPRTSPVQYF